Below, 12 T cell receptor beta chains from the same sample are listed, as sequenced in a study of breast tumors, draining lymph nodes, adjacent tissues. TCRdb fed the multiplex PCR reads into MiXCR, producing one record per CDR3 protein. The sample includes over 250,000 distinct CDR3 sequences, around 31% of them seen just once. Breast cancer patients provided tissue from their axillary draining lymph nodes. The sequenced sample consisted of axillary lymph node tissue. Receptors originate from a female donor with breast cancer. Some clones in this sample may be carry-over from other donors' samples.

In the case of this clonotype: One base away lies a much larger clone, so this may be a sequencing read error. The chain joins TRBV14 to TRBJ2-1, with 9 positions matching TRBD2. CDR1 and CDR2 from the germline V gene are SGHDN and FVKESK. The CDR3 loop spans 16 amino acids. CDR3 coding DNA: TGTGCCAGCAGCCAAGTGGGGACTAGCATTAACAATGCGCAGTTCTTC. As protein: CASSQVGTSINNAQFF.

This clonotype was recorded many times. The chain links TRBV25-1 to TRBJ2-2; weak D call: TRBD1 (7 bases). V lost 2 bases and J 7 bases, leaving 14 bases between the germline ends. This CDR3 region has 15 residues. The germline gives CDR1 MGHDK, CDR2 SYGVNS. CDR3 DNA sequence: TGTGCCAGCAGTGAACCTAGACAGGGAGGCGGGGAGCTGTTTTTT. Its translation: CASSEPRQGGGELFF. Filled out from reference TRBV25-1 and TRBJ2-2, the complete variable domain reads EADIYQTPRYLVIGTGKKITLECSQTMGHDKMYWYQQDPGMELHLIHYSYGVNSTEKGDLSSESTVSRIRTEHFPLTLESARPSHTSQYLCASSEPRQGGGELFFGEGSRLTVL.

This clonotype was picked up many times. The chain employs TRBV29-1 and TRBJ2-7, with D hard to call. In germline, CDR1 is SQVTM, CDR2 ANQGSEA. This CDR3 has 11 residues. V lost 7 bases and J 5 bases, leaving 12 bases between the germline ends. In nucleotides, the CDR3 is TGCAGCGGTGCAAGTGGGGACGAGCAGTACTTC. This gives the protein CSGASGDEQYF.

The chain couples TRBV3-1 to TRBJ2-1, with 7 bases matching TRBD2. V gave up 4 bases and J gave up 0 bases; unmatched junction bases: 6. The CDR3 runs 16 residues. From germline, CDR1 is LGHDT and CDR2 YNNKEL (reference sequence). As DNA, the CDR3 is TGTGCCAGCAGCCCCCGACTAGCCCACTCCTACAATGAGCAGTTCTTC. This encodes CASSPRLAHSYNEQFF.

The table lists this clonotype with many counts. The V call is TRBV11-3, the J call TRBJ2-3; D is unclear. CDR3 length: 15 amino acids. Trimming cost V 5 bases and J 1 base, with 13 bases left between them. Germline CDR1 SGHNT, CDR2 YENEEA. CDR3 DNA: TGTGCCAGCAGCCCGCTGGGCGACCGCACAGATACGCAGTATTTT. Encoded protein: CASSPLGDRTDTQYF.

This clonotype showed up just a few times. This may be a read error, as it is one base from a much larger clone. This sequence joins TRBV20-1 and TRBJ2-7, with D possibly matching TRBD2 (7 bases). Germline CDR1 is DFQATT and CDR2 is SNEGSKA (reference sequence). V dropped 0 bases and J dropped 6 bases, with 15 bases sitting between them. The CDR3 consists of 14 residues. CDR3 coding DNA: TGCAGTGCTAGAGATCGCGGGGGCAAATCCGAGCAGTACTTC. It specifies CSARDRGGKSEQYF.

This clonotype was recorded at least ten times. The V call is TRBV20-1, the J call TRBJ1-2; D is unclear. The V end was cut by 3 bases, the J end by 5 bases, with 7 bases between. The CDR3 is made up of 11 amino acids. CDR1 DFQATT and CDR2 SNEGSKA come from the germline V gene (reference sequence). As DNA, the CDR3 is TGCAGTGCTAGCTGGGGATATGGCTACACCTTC. This gives the protein CSASWGYGYTF.

Ten or more counts support this clonotype. The chain combines TRBV9 with TRBJ2-2, with a possible D match to TRBD1 (5 bases). The CDR3 runs to 15 residues. With 2 bases removed from V and 0 bases from J, the gap between germline ends came to 8 bases. CDR1 and CDR2 from the germline V gene are SGDLS and YYNGEE. In DNA, the CDR3 is TGTGCCAGCAGCGTTCAGGGAACGAACACCGGGGAGCTGTTTTTT. Protein product: CASSVQGTNTGELFF.

This chain connects TRBV7-9 to TRBJ1-1; D ambiguous. CDR1 and CDR2 (germline): SEHNR, FQNEAQ (reference sequence). The CDR3 has 14 residues. Trimming removed 2 bases at V and 5 bases at J, with 12 bases between. In DNA, the CDR3 is TGTGCCAGCAGCTTAAAGACGGCGGGGACTGAAGCTTTCTTT. This encodes CASSLKTAGTEAFF.

In the case of this clonotype: A much more abundant neighbour one base away suggests this may be a read error. Since the CDR3 does not end with the conserved phenylalanine or tryptophan, this likely comes from a read error. The gene calls are TRBV20-1 and TRBJ2-2, with 10 bases lining up with TRBD2. Germline loops: CDR1 DFQATT, CDR2 SNEGSKA (reference sequence). V was clipped by 6 bases and J by 4 bases; unmatched bases: 17. The CDR3 covers 18 residues. For the CDR3, the DNA is TGCAGTGCCCGGCCACCCCTAGCGGGAGCCACGGGCACCGGGGAGCTGTTTGTT. Translated: CSARPPLAGATGTGELFV.

This clonotype has at least ten counts. The rearrangement links TRBV6-1 to TRBJ1-5; D not resolved. The CDR3 is made up of 13 amino acids. The V gene lost 11 bases and the J gene lost 4 bases, with 15 bases spanning the gap. Germline V gives CDR1 MNHNS, CDR2 SASEGT. For the CDR3, the DNA is TGTGCCGTGACCCAAGGGTTAAATCAGCCCCAGCATTTT. Encoded protein: CAVTQGLNQPQHF.

About this clonotype: A read error may account for a junction end that differs from germline. The J gene is TRBJ2-3, the V gene TRBV3-1; 9 bases line up with TRBD2. There are 16 residues in the CDR3. Germline values: CDR1 LGHDT, CDR2 YNNKEL (reference sequence). The CDR3 region is CASSQEWASGTDAQYF. In DNA, the CDR3 is TGTGCCAGCAGCCAAGAGTGGGCTAGCGGGACAGATGCGCAGTATTTT.